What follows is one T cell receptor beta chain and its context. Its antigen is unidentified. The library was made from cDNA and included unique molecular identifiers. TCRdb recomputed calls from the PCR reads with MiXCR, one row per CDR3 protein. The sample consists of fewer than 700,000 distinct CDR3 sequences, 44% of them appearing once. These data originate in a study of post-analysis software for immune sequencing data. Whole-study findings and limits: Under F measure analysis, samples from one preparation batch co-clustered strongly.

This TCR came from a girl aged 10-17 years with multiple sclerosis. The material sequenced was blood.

As DNA, the CDR3 is TGTGCCAGCAGCCCTACTACAGACACTGAAGCTTTCTTT. Amino acid sequence: CASSPTTDTEAFF. The chain uses TRBV3-1 and TRBJ1-1; D is uncertain. The V and J ends lost 4 bases and 3 bases respectively, with 9 bases between them. The CDR3 extends over 13 amino acids. Germline loops: CDR1 LGHDT, CDR2 YNNKEL (reference sequence).